This TCR beta chain derives from a study of CD8+ T cells in alopecia areata (dated 2018 in TCRdb). General notes on the study: The treated patients, all with moderate-to-severe alopecia areata, were enrolled in an open-label pilot trial of oral tofacitinib given at 5 to 10 mg twice daily. Patients received tofacitinib for 6 to 18 months and were then followed off drug for 6 months to check for delayed response and recurrence. In treated patients, disease severity was measured using the SALT score, which gives the percentage of scalp surface area affected. To study T cell clonal expansion in alopecia areata, the researchers applied high-throughput TCRbeta sequencing to both the C3H/HeJ mouse model and human patients. Scalp tissue and sorted CD4+ and CD8+ peripheral blood T cells from patchy and totalis/universalis alopecia areata patients and from healthy controls were covered by human TCRbeta sequencing. Biopsies were taken from tofacitinib-treated patients at baseline and again at 4 and 24 weeks into treatment, and several of those patients also had a later scalp biopsy. Scalp clonality was compared across normal scalp (n=4), patchy alopecia areata scalp (n=8), and alopecia totalis/universalis scalp (n=8). RNA was obtained with the PAXgene miRNA kit for fixed scalp, the miRNeasy kit for PBMCs, and the RNeasy kit for mouse skin. TCRbeta CDR3 regions were amplified by immunoSEQ multiplex PCR using 35 Vbeta forward and 13 Jbeta reverse primers. Here is what the overall study found, with its caveats: During tofacitinib treatment, many expanded lesional clones remained in scalp and blood, and this persistence may partly explain relapse after treatment is stopped. Unlike mouse skin, where gammadelta T cells dominate, normal human skin contains resident alphabeta T cells that get sequenced too, which complicates analysis of the scalp TCR repertoire. Shared TCR sequences between patients were less evident than in mice, which may be partly attributable to HLA diversity in the patient population. Compared with normal scalp, lesional scalp, particularly in alopecia totalis/universalis, had higher clonality and more expanded CD8+ clones, which suggests antigenic drive. Tofacitinib significantly lowered scalp clonality and the number of expanded CD8+ clones among the top 100 scalp clones. Because the treated cohort was small and included a single nonresponder, larger studies are needed to assess links between baseline CD8+ expansion and response.

The CDR1 and CDR2 encoded by the germline V gene are SGHDT and YYEEEE. The CDR3 spans 18 residues, from the cysteine through the phenylalanine. Left in the record is the CDR3 DNA by itself, 54 bases read in frame from the first base. After removal of 0 bases from V and 5 bases from J, the junction retains 11 bases not matched to a gene. What this sample's time point label stands for: 4 weeks on oral tofacitinib. The sample's treatment or condition label, in plain terms: oral pan-JAK inhibitor, 5-10 mg twice daily. Lesional scalp punch biopsies and peripheral blood were collected from alopecia areata patients. After PBMCs were isolated by density centrifugation and stained for CD3, CD4 and CD8, a FACSAria was used to sort CD4+ and CD8+ T cells. Library creation used the immunoSEQ multiplex PCR assay. RNA was extracted from all samples and reverse transcribed into cDNA, which served as template for TCR sequencing. SuperScript III was used for first-strand cDNA synthesis, primed with a 2:1 mix of oligo-dT and random hexamers. A synthetic immune receptor repertoire was used to gauge amplification bias, and whatever bias remained was removed computationally. The authors' pipeline ran thus. After raw reads were preprocessed to remove errors, the CDR3 was defined following IMGT conventions as running from the conserved cysteine to phenylalanine. Clonality was calculated as 1 minus Shannon entropy normalized by log2 of the number of productive unique TCRs. CD4 or CD8 identity of scalp clones was inferred by cross-referencing scalp TCRbeta sequences with sorted blood CD4 and CD8 repertoires. TCRdb retrieved this table from immuneACCESS and kept in-frame rearrangements only. Not all clones are present; in checked studies, unresolved V genes account for under half, and no reason is known for the remainder. That table gives V, J and clone size, and the DNA gave D and trimming. The sample profile shows about 210,000 clones; roughly 56% of them were found once. More than 1.5% of the sample goes to the ten largest clones.

In the case of this clone: The antigen it binds to is not known. The sample holds no much larger clone one base away, and base qualities are not on file.

Sequencing was performed on CD4+ T cells sorted from blood, taken at week 4, from a patient treated with tofacitinib. This receptor chain uses TRBV5-6 and TRBJ2-5, with 12 middle bases fitting TRBD1. This receptor was taken from a human donor with alopecia areata. The CDR3 protein sequence reads: CASSLDLSGQGAGETQYF. The nucleotide sequence is TGTGCCAGCAGCTTGGACCTCTCGGGACAGGGGGCTGGTGAGACCCAGTACTTC.